Listed below are T cell receptor beta chains from one sample, sequenced in a study of blood T cell repertoires in COVID-19. The method was immunoSEQ multiplex PCR; TCRdb's version includes in-frame clones alone and lacks a portion of them. The profile shows about 250,000 clones, around 83% of them singletons. Sequencing was performed on peripheral blood. The receptors derive from a woman aged 40 to 50 who had recovered from COVID-19. CDR3s include the opening cysteine and the closing phenylalanine or tryptophan. Each record gives: clone size, V gene, D gene, J gene, CDR3 length, CDR3 protein, CDR3 DNA. A D gene is named only where the DNA matches it firmly. Expanded clones get a size class; other rows say once, few or many, or leave the size out.

clone size: .
V gene: TRBV7-2
D gene: .
J gene: TRBJ1-2
CDR3 length: 14
CDR3 protein: CASSLALGAYGYTF
CDR3 DNA: TGTGCCAGCAGCTTAGCGCTAGGGGCCTATGGCTACACCTTC

clone size: once
V gene: TRBV10-3
D gene: .
J gene: TRBJ1-6
CDR3 length: 14
CDR3 protein: CAISESASPSPLHF
CDR3 DNA: TGTGCCATCAGTGAGTCGGCCAGTCCGTCACCCCTCCACTTT

clone size: .
V gene: TRBV5-4
D gene: .
J gene: TRBJ1-4
CDR3 length: 15
CDR3 protein: CASSLSAGKGEKLFF
CDR3 DNA: TGTGCCAGCAGCTTGAGCGCAGGGAAGGGCGAAAAACTGTTTTTT

clone size: .
V gene: TRBV28
D gene: TRBD1
J gene: TRBJ1-1
CDR3 length: 16
CDR3 protein: CASSPPGQGVRTEAFF
CDR3 DNA: TGTGCCAGCAGCCCACCGGGACAGGGAGTTCGGACTGAAGCTTTCTTT

clone size: .
V gene: TRBV7-6
D gene: .
J gene: TRBJ2-5
CDR3 length: 15
CDR3 protein: CASSLARTGQETQYF
CDR3 DNA: TGTGCCAGCAGCTTAGCGCGAACAGGACAAGAGACCCAGTACTTC

clone size: many
V gene: TRBV12-3/TRBV12-4
D gene: .
J gene: TRBJ2-2
CDR3 length: 13
CDR3 protein: CASRRVETGELFF
CDR3 DNA: TGTGCCAGCAGGAGGGTAGAAACCGGGGAGCTGTTTTTT

clone size: .
V gene: TRBV5-5
D gene: TRBD1
J gene: TRBJ1-2
CDR3 length: 17
CDR3 protein: CASSLAHQTGIGYGYTF
CDR3 DNA: TGTGCCAGCAGCTTGGCCCATCAGACAGGGATCGGCTATGGCTACACCTTC

clone size: .
V gene: TRBV6-5
D gene: .
J gene: TRBJ1-2
CDR3 length: 15
CDR3 protein: CASTSGDMQIYGYTF
CDR3 DNA: TGTGCCAGCACCTCCGGCGACATGCAGATCTATGGCTACACCTTC

clone size: .
V gene: TRBV19
D gene: TRBD1
J gene: TRBJ2-2
CDR3 length: 14
CDR3 protein: CASDRGLNTGELFF
CDR3 DNA: TGTGCCAGCGACAGGGGGCTGAACACCGGGGAGCTGTTTTTT

clone size: .
V gene: TRBV14
D gene: TRBD1
J gene: TRBJ1-6
CDR3 length: 13
CDR3 protein: CASSVWTGSPLHF
CDR3 DNA: TGTGCCAGCAGCGTCTGGACAGGGTCACCCCTCCACTTT

clone size: .
V gene: TRBV7-7
D gene: .
J gene: TRBJ2-2
CDR3 length: 16
CDR3 protein: CASSPQGRVDTGELFF
CDR3 DNA: TGTGCCAGCAGCCCGCAGGGCAGGGTGGACACCGGGGAGCTGTTTTTT

clone size: .
V gene: TRBV28
D gene: TRBD1
J gene: TRBJ1-1
CDR3 length: 14
CDR3 protein: CASSSGQIGTEAFF
CDR3 DNA: TGTGCCAGCAGTTCGGGACAGATCGGGACTGAAGCTTTCTTT

clone size: .
V gene: TRBV29-1
D gene: .
J gene: TRBJ1-1
CDR3 length: 13
CDR3 protein: CSAREGRGTEAFF
CDR3 DNA: TGCAGCGCCAGGGAGGGTCGGGGGACTGAAGCTTTCTTT

clone size: .
V gene: TRBV28
D gene: .
J gene: TRBJ2-3
CDR3 length: 14
CDR3 protein: CASTEQSRKDTQYF
CDR3 DNA: TGTGCCAGCACCGAACAGAGTCGCAAAGATACGCAGTATTTT

clone size: .
V gene: TRBV11-3
D gene: TRBD2
J gene: TRBJ2-1
CDR3 length: 18
CDR3 protein: CASSLEIGRGSSYNEQFF
CDR3 DNA: TGTGCCAGCAGCTTAGAAATTGGGCGGGGGTCCTCCTACAATGAGCAGTTCTTC

clone size: .
V gene: TRBV7-9
D gene: .
J gene: TRBJ1-3
CDR3 length: 15
CDR3 protein: CASSLVGSRGNTIYF
CDR3 DNA: TGTGCCAGCAGCTTAGTAGGCAGCCGGGGGAACACCATATATTTT

clone size: .
V gene: TRBV2
D gene: TRBD1
J gene: TRBJ1-2
CDR3 length: 13
CDR3 protein: CASSGTGGGGYTF
CDR3 DNA: TGTGCCAGCAGTGGGACAGGGGGCGGCGGCTACACCTTC